The 9 T cell receptor delta chains in this list originate from one sample, sequenced in a study of human gamma delta and Vdelta1 T cells. TCRdb reran clone calling via CATT on the PCR reads. The data contain around 13,000 delta-chain clones, around 49% of them singletons. These receptors have no known antigen. Source material: Vdelta1 gamma-delta T cells from blood grown in culture (DOT cells). The receptors derive from a human donor in good health.

The chain uses TRDV1 and TRDJ1; D may be TRDD3 (5 bases). V was clipped by 4 bases and J by 1 base, with 7 bases between them. The CDR3 has 13 residues. From germline, CDR1 is TSWWSYY and CDR2 QGS. CDR3 sequence reads: CALGVWVTDKLIF. The CDR3 DNA reads as TGTGCTCTTGGGGTCTGGGTCACCGATAAACTCATCTTT.

The V and J genes are TRDV1 and TRDJ1, with 8 bases lining up with TRDD3. The CDR3 runs to 21 residues. The J segment lost 0 bases and the V segment lost 3 bases, leaving 21 bases of the junction unmatched. Germline CDR1 reads TSWWSYY; CDR2 reads QGS. The CDR3 region has the DNA TGTGCTCTTGGGGATCTTTTCCAACCGATTACTGGGGGCCCGTACACCGATAAACTCATCTTT. Translation gives CALGDLFQPITGGPYTDKLIF.

The chain joins TRDV2 to TRDJ1, with D tentatively TRDD3 (5 bases). Germline CDR1 is GEAIGNYY and CDR2 is EKD. With 1 base removed from V and 0 bases from J, the gap between germline ends came to 20 bases. The CDR3 is 18 residues long. Here the CDR3 DNA reads TGTGCCTGTGACACGGACGGGATTCCGGGATTGTACACCGATAAACTCATCTTT. It encodes CACDTDGIPGLYTDKLIF.

This clone was recorded once. The chain recombines TRDV1 with TRDJ1, with 7 bases fitting TRDD3. V dropped 5 bases and J dropped 3; count of bases not matched to a gene: 24. The CDR3 extends over 20 amino acids. The V gene's germline CDR1 is TSWWSYY and CDR2 QGS. The CDR3 region is CALGPLGQRLTGDPADKLIF. CDR3 sequence (DNA): TGTGCTCTTGGGCCCCTGGGCCAGCGATTAACTGGGGACCCTGCCGATAAACTCATCTTT.

The V call is TRDV1, the J call TRDJ1; 11 bases line up with TRDD3. The CDR3 covers 14 residues. Trimming removed 2 bases from V and 9 bases from J; junction bases left unmatched: 5. Per the germline V gene, CDR1 is TSWWSYY and CDR2 is QGS. CDR3: CALGESGGYRELIF. CDR3 in DNA: TGTGCTCTTGGGGAATCTGGGGGATACAGAGAACTCATCTTT.

As to this clone: A junction boundary mismatches the germline segment, possibly from a read error. The chain recombines TRDV1 with TRDJ1, with 8 nucleotides matching TRDD3. This CDR3 contains 18 residues. CDR1 is TSWWSYY, CDR2 QGS, per germline. DNA of the CDR3: TGTGCTCTAGGGGGGGGGCTCCCCCTACTGGGGGGCCCCGATAAACTCATCTTT. As protein: CALGGGLPLLGGPDKLIF.

The chain recombines TRDV1 with TRDJ1; 9 bases are a match to TRDD3. Germline loops: CDR1 TSWWSYY, CDR2 QGS. This CDR3 has 22 amino acids. The ends lost 0 bases at V and 0 bases at J; junction bases unmatched: 20. The CDR3 sequence is CALGELYPGLGDDDLYTDKLIF. CDR3 DNA: TGTGCTCTTGGGGAACTATACCCCGGGCTGGGGGATGACGACTTGTACACCGATAAACTCATCTTT.

This clone has only one observation. V and J are TRDV1 and TRDJ1; 8 nucleotides align to TRDD3. J was trimmed by 3 bases and V by 3 bases; bases with no gene match: 3. Germline assignment: CDR1 TSWWSYY and CDR2 QGS. CDR3 length equals 14 residues. The CDR3: CALGEVLGADKLIF. CDR3 nucleotide sequence: TGTGCTCTTGGGGAGGTACTGGGGGCCGATAAACTCATCTTT.

The chain links TRDV1 to TRDJ1; 8 bases fit TRDD3. The germline V gene has CDR1 TSWWSYY and CDR2 QGS. V was clipped by 2 bases and J by 2 bases; unmatched bases: 22. The CDR3 length is 21 residues. The CDR3 loop is CALGEFTGGLGKPRRTDKLIF. As DNA, the CDR3 is TGTGCTCTTGGGGAATTCACTGGGGGCCTAGGGAAGCCTAGGAGGACCGATAAACTCATCTTT.